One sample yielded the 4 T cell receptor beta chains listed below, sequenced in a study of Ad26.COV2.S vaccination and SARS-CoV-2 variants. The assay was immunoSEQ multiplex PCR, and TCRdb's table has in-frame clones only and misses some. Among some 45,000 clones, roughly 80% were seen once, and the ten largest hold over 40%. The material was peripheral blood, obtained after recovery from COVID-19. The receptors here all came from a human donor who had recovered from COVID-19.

The CDR3 loop is CASSGGTNYGYTF. CDR3 nucleotide sequence: TGCGCCAGCAGTGGGGGTACCAACTATGGCTACACCTTC. The V gene is TRBV23-1, the J gene TRBJ1-2, with a weak D call TRBD1 (5 bases). TRBV23-1 is designated an ORF whose function remains uncertain. The CDR3 runs 13 residues. Trimming removed 5 bases at V and 2 bases at J, with 9 bases between.

The CDR3 DNA sequence: TGTGCCAGCAGCGGAGGACAGGGGGCCCTCCAAGAGACCCAGTACTTC. Its protein is CASSGGQGALQETQYF. The chain links TRBV5-4 to TRBJ2-5; TRBD1 agrees at 11 bases. Germline CDR1 SGHNT, CDR2 YYREEE (reference sequence). V shed 4 bases, J shed 1 base, and the junction held 6 bases outside the gene matches. The CDR3 is 16 residues long.

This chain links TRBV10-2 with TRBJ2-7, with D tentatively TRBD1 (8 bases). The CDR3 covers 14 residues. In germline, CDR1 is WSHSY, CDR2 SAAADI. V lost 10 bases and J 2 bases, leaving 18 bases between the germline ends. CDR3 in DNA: TGCGCCATACAGAGCGGGACAGGTCCCTACGAGCAGTACTTC. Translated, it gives CAIQSGTGPYEQYF.

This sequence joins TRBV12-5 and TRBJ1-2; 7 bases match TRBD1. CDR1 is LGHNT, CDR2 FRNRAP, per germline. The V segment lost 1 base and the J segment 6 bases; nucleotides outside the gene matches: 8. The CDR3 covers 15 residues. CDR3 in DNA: TGTGCTAGTGGTTTGGCCCCCCCACAGGGGAATGGCTACACCTTC. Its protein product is CASGLAPPQGNGYTF.